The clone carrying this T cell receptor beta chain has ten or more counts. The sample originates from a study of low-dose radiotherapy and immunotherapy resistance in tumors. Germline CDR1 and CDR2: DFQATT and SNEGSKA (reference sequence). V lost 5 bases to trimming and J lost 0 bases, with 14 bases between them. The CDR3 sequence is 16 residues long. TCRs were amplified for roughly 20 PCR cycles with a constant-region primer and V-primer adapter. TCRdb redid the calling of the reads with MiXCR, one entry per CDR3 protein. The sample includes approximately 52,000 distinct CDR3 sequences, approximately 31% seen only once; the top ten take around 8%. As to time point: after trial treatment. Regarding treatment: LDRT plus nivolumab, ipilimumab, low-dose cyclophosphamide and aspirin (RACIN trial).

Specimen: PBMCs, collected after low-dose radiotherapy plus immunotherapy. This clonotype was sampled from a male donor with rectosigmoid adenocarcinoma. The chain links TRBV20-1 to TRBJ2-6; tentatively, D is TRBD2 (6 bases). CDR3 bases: TGCAGTGCTCGACGGGGGTTGGGCTCTGGGGCCAACGTCCTGACTTTC. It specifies CSARRGLGSGANVLTF.